This TCR beta chain is from a study of spatial heterogeneity in lung cancer. Time point of the sample: blood at routine non-recurrence follow-up after resection. Without sorting, whole RNA was sequenced from tumor, nontumor lung or frozen PBMC. The CDR3 has 14 amino acids. With V trimmed by 7 bases and J by 0 bases, 4 bases remained unmatched. Germline V lookup: CDR1 SGHTA, CDR2 FQGNSA. Every cDNA TCR molecule received its own unique molecular identifier. TCRdb re-analysed the 5' RACE reads in MiXCR, keeping a single row per CDR3 protein. This table holds about 120,000 distinct CDR3 sequences, over 9% found once.

The source is a male donor with early-stage non-small cell lung cancer. This sample comprised PBMCs, obtained at follow-up. The chain combines TRBV7-2 with TRBJ1-2, with 8 bases fitting TRBD1. CDR3 amino acids: CASNEQGANYGYTF. CDR3 nucleotides: TGTGCCAGCAACGAACAGGGGGCTAACTATGGCTACACCTTC.